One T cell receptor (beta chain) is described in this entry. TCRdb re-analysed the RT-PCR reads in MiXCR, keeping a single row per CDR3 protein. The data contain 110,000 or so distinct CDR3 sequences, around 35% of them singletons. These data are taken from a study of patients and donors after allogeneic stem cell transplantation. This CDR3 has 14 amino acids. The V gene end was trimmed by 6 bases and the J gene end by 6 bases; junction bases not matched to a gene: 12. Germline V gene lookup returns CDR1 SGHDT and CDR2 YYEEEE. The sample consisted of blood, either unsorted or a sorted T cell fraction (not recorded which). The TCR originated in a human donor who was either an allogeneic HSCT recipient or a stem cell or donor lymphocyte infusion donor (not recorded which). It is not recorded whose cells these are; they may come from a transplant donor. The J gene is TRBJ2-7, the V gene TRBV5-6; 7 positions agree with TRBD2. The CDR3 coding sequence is TGTGCCAGCACCCCCCTAGGCGGGAGACTCGAGCAGTACTTC. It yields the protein CASTPLGGRLEQYF.